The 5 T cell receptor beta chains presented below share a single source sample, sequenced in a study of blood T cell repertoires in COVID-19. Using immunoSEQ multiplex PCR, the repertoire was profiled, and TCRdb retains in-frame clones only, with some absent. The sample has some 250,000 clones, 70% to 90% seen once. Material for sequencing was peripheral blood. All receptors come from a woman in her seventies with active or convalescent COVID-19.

CDR3 nucleotides: TGTGCCAGCAGCTCCGACAGGTACCTAGGTTCCCTCCACTTT. Its translation: CASSSDRYLGSLHF. This rearrangement joins TRBV6-5 to TRBJ1-6; possible D gene TRBD1, 6 bases. The CDR3 is 14 amino acids. With 6 bases removed from V and 14 bases from J, the gap between germline ends came to 20 bases. Germline-derived CDR1 and CDR2 are MNHEY and SVGAGI.

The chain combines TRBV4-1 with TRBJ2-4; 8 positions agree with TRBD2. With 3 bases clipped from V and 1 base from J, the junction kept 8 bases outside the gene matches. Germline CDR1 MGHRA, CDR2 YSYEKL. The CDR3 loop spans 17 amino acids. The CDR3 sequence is CASSHREGRVAKNIQYF. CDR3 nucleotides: TGCGCCAGCAGCCACCGGGAGGGGAGGGTTGCCAAAAACATTCAGTACTTC.

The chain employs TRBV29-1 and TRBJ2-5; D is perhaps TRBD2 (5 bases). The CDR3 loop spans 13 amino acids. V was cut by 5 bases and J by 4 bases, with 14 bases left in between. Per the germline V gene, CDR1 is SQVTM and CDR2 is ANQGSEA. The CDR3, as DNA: TGCAGCGTTCAGGACTCGCCGGGAGAGACCCAGTACTTC. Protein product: CSVQDSPGETQYF. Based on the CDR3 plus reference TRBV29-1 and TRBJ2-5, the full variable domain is SAVISQKPSRDICQRGTSLTIQCQVDSQVTMMFWYRQQPGQSLTLIATANQGSEATYESGFVIDKFPISRPNLTFSTLTVSNMSPEDSSIYLCSVQDSPGETQYFGPGTRLLVL.

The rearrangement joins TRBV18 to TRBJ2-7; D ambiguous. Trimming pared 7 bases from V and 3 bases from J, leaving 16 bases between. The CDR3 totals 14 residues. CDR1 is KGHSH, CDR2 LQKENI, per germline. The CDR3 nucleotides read TGTGCCAGCTTACCCACGAGAGGAAGCTACGAGCAGTACTTC. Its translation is CASLPTRGSYEQYF.

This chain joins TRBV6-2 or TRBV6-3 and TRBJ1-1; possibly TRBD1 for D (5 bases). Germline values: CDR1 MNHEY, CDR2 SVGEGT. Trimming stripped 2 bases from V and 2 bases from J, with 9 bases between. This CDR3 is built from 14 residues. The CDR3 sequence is CASSYHDRNTEAFF. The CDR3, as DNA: TGTGCCAGCAGTTACCACGACAGAAACACTGAAGCTTTCTTT.